This T cell receptor beta chain was sequenced during a study of identical twins. This clonotype was seen at least ten times. Looked up from germline, CDR1 is ENHRY and CDR2 is SYGVKD. The CDR3 spans 15 residues. Trimming pared 2 bases from V and 1 base from J, leaving 11 bases between. MiXCR was run by TCRdb on the 5' RACE reads, yielding one entry per CDR3 protein. The sample records approximately 690,000 distinct CDR3 sequences, approximately 6.1% being singletons. Input material: naive T cells sorted from blood. This TCR was sampled from a man aged 18 to 35 in good health. This chain joins TRBV10-3 and TRBJ2-5; D remains unclear. CDR3 protein: CAISEATEAQETQYF. The DNA of the CDR3 is TGTGCCATCAGTGAGGCTACAGAAGCCCAAGAGACCCAGTACTTC.